This TCR beta chain was sequenced during a study of T-cell reconstitution after alpha-beta-depleted transplantation in children. Broader study findings: The main origin of T-cell counts and diversity one year after transplant was newly produced T cells. Reportedly, roughly two months post-transplant, alpha-beta T cells arose from several hundred expanded graft clones. Several patients had high TCRbeta diversity at day 60; it came from surviving recipient T cells and thymic progenitors.

This clonotype was picked up a small number of times. The antigen remains undetermined. CDR1 is SGHRS and CDR2 is YFSETQ in the germline V gene. Trimming shortened V by 2 bases and J by 4 bases, and 12 bases separated the two germline ends. This CDR3 comprises 14 residues. During its preparation, the TCRbeta library received unique molecular identifiers. TCRdb reprocessed the PCR reads via MiXCR and lists one record per CDR3 protein. The table records 300,000 or so distinct CDR3 sequences, more than 20% of them present only once. The sample was PBMCs, mostly from graft donor cells, taken 180 days after TCRalphabeta/CD19-depleted stem cell transplant. The clonotype was recovered from a male patient aged 10 to 17 who had a stem cell transplant for acute lymphoblastic leukemia, so the T cells may come from the graft donor. This chain connects TRBV5-1 to TRBJ1-2; the D gene is possibly TRBD1 (5 bases). The CDR3 loop is CASSLRDGFYGYTF. The DNA for the CDR3 is TGCGCCAGCAGCTTAAGGGACGGATTCTATGGCTACACCTTC.